This T cell receptor beta chain was identified during a study of metastatic and nonmetastatic thyroid tumors. Regarding the study as a whole: Reportedly, malignant thyroid tumors had significantly higher TCR beta diversity than benign nodules, in blood and tumor.

This CDR3 has 12 amino acids. CDR1 and CDR2 (germline): SGHTA, FQGTGA. V lost 5 bases and J lost 7, with 10 bases in between. None of the patients had undergone any treatment ahead of thyroid surgery. This clone was observed many times. Antigen: not known. TCRdb reassembled clones from the PCR reads with MiXCR. In the table there are about 31,000 clones, around 20% of which are singletons. J is TRBJ2-3 and V is TRBV7-3; D is perhaps TRBD2 (5 bases). The source of this sequence is a female donor with papillary thyroid cancer or a benign thyroid nodule (not recorded which). Some clones in this sample may be carry-over from other donors' samples. The sample was blood. The CDR3 loop is CASSSAGNTQYF. The CDR3 DNA sequence: TGTGCCAGCAGCAGCGCCGGGAATACGCAGTATTTT.